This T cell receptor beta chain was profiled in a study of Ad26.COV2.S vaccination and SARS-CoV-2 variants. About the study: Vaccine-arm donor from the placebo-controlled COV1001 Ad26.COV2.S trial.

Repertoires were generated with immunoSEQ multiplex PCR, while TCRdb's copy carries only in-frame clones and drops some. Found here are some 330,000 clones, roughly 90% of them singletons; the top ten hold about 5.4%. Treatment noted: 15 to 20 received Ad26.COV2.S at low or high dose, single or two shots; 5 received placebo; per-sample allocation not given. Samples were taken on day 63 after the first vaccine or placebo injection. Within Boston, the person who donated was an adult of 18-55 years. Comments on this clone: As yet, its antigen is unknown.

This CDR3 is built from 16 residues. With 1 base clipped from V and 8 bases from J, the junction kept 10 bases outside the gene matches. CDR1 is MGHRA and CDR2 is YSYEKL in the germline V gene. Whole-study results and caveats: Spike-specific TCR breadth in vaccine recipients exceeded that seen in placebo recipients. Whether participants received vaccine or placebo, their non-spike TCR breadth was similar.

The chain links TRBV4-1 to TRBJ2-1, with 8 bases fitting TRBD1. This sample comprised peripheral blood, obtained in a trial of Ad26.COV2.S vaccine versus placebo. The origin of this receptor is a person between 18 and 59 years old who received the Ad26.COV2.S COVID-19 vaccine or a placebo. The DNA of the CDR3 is TGCGCCAGCAGCCAAGTTGGGGCAGGGGGCTATGATGAGCAGTTCTTC. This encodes CASSQVGAGGYDEQFF.